Listed below are T cell receptor beta chains from one sample, sequenced in a study of response to subunit inactivated influenza vaccine. TCRdb re-derived calls from the RT-PCR reads in MiXCR, one entry per CDR3 protein. The sample records about 500,000 distinct CDR3 sequences, roughly 13% being singletons. Sequencing used PBMCs from blood, obtained more than 35 days after vaccination. Receptors were obtained from a man in his forties or fifties who received an inactivated influenza vaccine. Both conserved end residues are part of each CDR3. A D gene is named only where the DNA matches it firmly. Expanded clones are given a class, and other clones once, few, many or no size at all.

J,D,V,size,CDR3,DNA
TRBJ1-3,.,TRBV7-2,few,CASSLVTGNGNTIYF,TGTGCCAGCAGCTTAGTTACAGGGAATGGAAACACCATATATTTT
TRBJ2-7,.,TRBV10-2,few,CAINGGSSTIYEQYF,TGCGCCATCAATGGGGGTAGCAGCACAATTTACGAGCAGTACTTC
TRBJ2-1,TRBD2,TRBV7-2,.,CASSWIAGRFDEQFF,TGTGCCAGCAGCTGGATAGCGGGGCGGTTCGATGAGCAGTTCTTC
TRBJ1-1,.,TRBV28,few,CASRTRQLRAFF,TGTGCCAGCAGAACAAGACAGTTAAGAGCTTTCTTT
TRBJ2-1,.,TRBV27,few,CASRLLGGGNEQFF,TGTGCCAGCAGACTGCTAGGTGGGGGAAATGAGCAGTTCTTC
TRBJ2-5,.,TRBV9,.,CASSVEGRSQETQYF,TGTGCCAGCAGCGTAGAGGGACGATCCCAAGAGACCCAGTACTTC
TRBJ2-7,.,TRBV4-3,.,CASSQDDGGREQYF,TGCGCCAGCAGCCAAGATGATGGGGGACGGGAGCAGTACTTC
TRBJ2-3,.,TRBV3-1,.,CASSQDQAGNTQYF,TGTGCCAGCAGCCAAGATCAGGCCGGGAATACGCAGTATTTT
TRBJ2-7,.,TRBV2,few,CASSGEGGNSYEQYF,TGTGCCAGCAGTGGAGAAGGGGGGAACTCCTACGAGCAGTACTTC
TRBJ1-2,.,TRBV9,few,CASSEGLF,TGTGCCAGCAGCGAGGGCCTCTTC
TRBJ1-4,.,TRBV12-3/TRBV12-4,.,CASSSGTGLNEKLFF,TGTGCCAGCAGCTCCGGGACCGGCCTTAATGAAAAACTGTTTTTT
TRBJ2-5,.,TRBV7-8,.,CASGGQETQYF,TGTGCCAGCGGGGGCCAAGAGACCCAGTACTTC
TRBJ2-2,.,TRBV4-2,.,CASSQEGTRGRTGELFF,TGTGCCAGCAGCCAAGAGGGGACAAGGGGTAGGACCGGGGAGCTGTTTTTT
TRBJ2-1,.,TRBV27,few,CASSPLGFGIEQFF,TGTGCCAGCAGTCCACTGGGGTTCGGCATTGAGCAGTTCTTC
TRBJ2-1,TRBD2,TRBV2,.,CAIRPPPGGGRYNEQFF,TGTGCCATTAGACCCCCCCCTGGCGGGGGGCGATACAATGAGCAGTTCTTC
TRBJ2-3,.,TRBV24-1,.,CATSGDKGARTDTQYF,TGTGCCACCAGTGGGGACAAGGGAGCAAGGACAGATACGCAGTATTTT
TRBJ2-3,TRBD2,TRBV20-1,few,CSANGLAGDTDTQYF,TGCAGTGCTAACGGACTAGCGGGCGACACAGATACGCAGTATTTT
TRBJ2-7,.,TRBV27,.,CASSLRAGRSYEQYF,TGTGCCAGCAGTTTAAGGGCAGGGAGGAGCTACGAGCAGTACTTC
TRBJ2-7,TRBD1,TRBV5-1,.,CASSLEQGSYYEQYF,TGCGCCAGCAGCTTGGAACAGGGGTCCTACTACGAGCAGTACTTC
TRBJ2-5,TRBD1,TRBV5-1,few,CASSLDRGLQETQYF,TGCGCCAGCAGCCTGGACAGGGGGCTTCAAGAGACCCAGTACTTC
TRBJ2-1,.,TRBV15,few,CATSREGISYNEQFF,TGTGCCACCAGCAGAGAAGGGATCTCCTACAATGAGCAGTTCTTC
TRBJ2-3,.,TRBV5-1,few,CASSFLPLSTDTQYF,TGCGCCAGCAGCTTTCTACCGCTGAGCACAGATACGCAGTATTTT
TRBJ2-3,.,TRBV5-1,.,CASSKGGATDTQYF,TGCGCCAGCAGCAAAGGGGGTGCCACAGATACGCAGTATTTT
TRBJ2-1,TRBD2,TRBV9,many,CASSASGTSANEQFF,TGTGCCAGCAGCGCCTCCGGGACTAGTGCGAATGAGCAGTTCTTC
TRBJ1-1,.,TRBV15,few,CATSRDWVTVSLMNTEAFF,TGTGCCACCAGCAGAGATTGGGTAACCGTCTCGCTGATGAACACTGAAGCTTTCTTT
TRBJ1-2,.,TRBV4-1,.,CASSQVAGNGGYTF,TGCGCCAGCAGCCAAGTGGCGGGGAACGGCGGCTACACCTTC
TRBJ1-3,TRBD1,TRBV7-2,.,CASSLVGTGGYGNTIYF,TGTGCCAGCAGCTTAGTTGGGACAGGGGGCTATGGAAACACCATATATTTT
TRBJ1-1,.,TRBV20-1,.,CSARGNLGGTEAFF,TGCAGTGCTAGAGGAAACCTAGGGGGGACTGAAGCTTTCTTT
TRBJ2-3,.,TRBV4-2,.,CASSTRDQTDTQYF,TGTGCCAGCAGCACCCGGGACCAGACAGATACGCAGTATTTT
TRBJ2-7,.,TRBV20-1,.,CSADPRGLASAYEQYF,TGCAGTGCAGACCCACGGGGACTTGCATCGGCATACGAGCAGTACTTC
TRBJ2-1,TRBD1,TRBV28,medium-sized,CASASLDRVNEQFF,TGTGCCAGCGCTTCGCTCGACAGGGTAAATGAGCAGTTCTTC
TRBJ1-6,TRBD1,TRBV11-2,few,CASSYTGDVNSPLHF,TGTGCCAGCAGCTACACAGGGGATGTTAATTCACCCCTCCACTTT
TRBJ1-1,TRBD1,TRBV3-1,few,CASSPGQIDTEAFF,TGTGCCAGCAGCCCGGGACAGATAGACACTGAAGCTTTCTTT
TRBJ2-5,.,TRBV20-1,.,CSARRTAKETQYF,TGCAGTGCTAGGCGGACTGCCAAAGAGACCCAGTACTTC
TRBJ1-2,.,TRBV7-2,few,CASSLAFTGPIYGYTF,TGTGCCAGCAGCTTAGCGTTTACAGGGCCGATCTATGGCTACACCTTC
TRBJ1-1,.,TRBV7-6,many,CASSSGAKAGTEAFF,TGTGCCAGCAGCTCCGGCGCTAAGGCGGGCACTGAAGCTTTCTTT
TRBJ2-7,TRBD1,TRBV20-1,.,CSAKGQAYEQYF,TGCAGTGCAAAGGGACAGGCCTACGAGCAGTACTTC
TRBJ2-1,.,TRBV4-3,.,CASSFTESSYNEQFF,TGCGCCAGCAGCTTCACTGAGAGCTCCTACAATGAGCAGTTCTTC
TRBJ1-1,.,TRBV28,many,CASSPGTNLYTEAFF,TGTGCCAGCTCCCCCGGGACAAACCTATACACTGAAGCTTTCTTT
TRBJ2-1,.,TRBV7-2,few,CASSLGLVPYNEQFF,TGTGCCAGCAGCTTAGGCTTGGTTCCGTACAATGAGCAGTTCTTC
TRBJ2-1,.,TRBV4-2,many,CASSQDRGGSSYNEQFF,TGTGCCAGCAGCCAAGATCGTGGAGGAAGCTCCTACAATGAGCAGTTCTTC
TRBJ2-7,TRBD1,TRBV28,few,CASSPTRRDRGYEQYF,TGTGCCAGCAGTCCAACCCGACGGGACAGGGGATACGAGCAGTACTTC
TRBJ1-6,TRBD1,TRBV7-9,.,CASSLAGVTGGSPLHF,TGTGCCAGCAGCTTAGCTGGTGTGACAGGGGGTTCACCCCTCCACTTT
TRBJ2-6,TRBD1,TRBV6-5,many,CASSYAPGQGYGANVLTF,TGTGCCAGCAGTTACGCACCGGGACAGGGATATGGGGCCAACGTCCTGACTTTC
TRBJ2-3,.,TRBV6-5,.,CASSNSADTQYF,TGTGCCAGCAGCAACAGTGCGGATACGCAGTATTTT
TRBJ2-7,TRBD2,TRBV20-1,.,CSARPVFSGSTYEQYF,TGCAGTGCTAGACCCGTTTTTAGCGGGAGTACCTACGAGCAGTACTTC
TRBJ2-7,.,TRBV20-1,.,CSASLLNYEQYF,TGCAGTGCTAGTCTCCTAAACTACGAGCAGTACTTC
TRBJ1-2,TRBD1,TRBV20-1,.,CSAVERGTGSSYGYTF,TGCAGTGCTGTAGAAAGAGGGACAGGAAGTTCCTATGGCTACACCTTC
TRBJ1-5,TRBD1,TRBV6-2/TRBV6-3,.,CASGDRAINQPQHF,TGTGCCAGCGGAGACAGGGCAATTAATCAGCCCCAGCATTTT
TRBJ2-3,TRBD2,TRBV10-3,many,CAISGPAGATDTQYF,TGTGCCATCAGTGGCCCAGCGGGGGCCACAGATACGCAGTATTTT
TRBJ2-1,.,TRBV2,.,CASSVGTPYNEQFF,TGTGCCAGCAGTGTCGGGACTCCTTACAATGAGCAGTTCTTC
TRBJ2-1,TRBD2,TRBV14,.,CASSELAGVNEQFF,TGTGCCAGCAGTGAACTAGCGGGAGTGAATGAGCAGTTCTTC
TRBJ2-1,.,TRBV20-1,.,CSAIPGMVFGDEQFF,TGCAGTGCGATACCCGGGATGGTATTTGGGGATGAGCAGTTCTTC
TRBJ2-7,TRBD2,TRBV7-2,few,CASSSFLAGGYYEQYF,TGTGCCAGCAGCTCCTTTTTAGCGGGAGGCTACTACGAGCAGTACTTC
TRBJ2-1,.,TRBV5-1,few,CASSEGVGSYNEQFF,TGCGCCAGCAGCGAGGGAGTAGGGTCTTACAATGAGCAGTTCTTC
TRBJ2-7,.,TRBV7-9,few,CASSPGLSGSEQYF,TGTGCCAGCAGCCCTGGACTTTCTGGGTCCGAGCAGTACTTC
TRBJ1-2,.,TRBV29-1,.,CSVGPEKVYGYTF,TGCAGCGTCGGCCCCGAAAAAGTCTATGGCTACACCTTC
TRBJ2-5,.,TRBV6-2/TRBV6-3,many,CASSYTYQETQYF,TGTGCCAGCAGTTACACGTACCAAGAGACCCAGTACTTC
TRBJ1-1,.,TRBV12-3/TRBV12-4,few,CASSLLLKTEAFF,TGTGCCAGCAGTTTACTATTGAAGACTGAAGCTTTCTTT